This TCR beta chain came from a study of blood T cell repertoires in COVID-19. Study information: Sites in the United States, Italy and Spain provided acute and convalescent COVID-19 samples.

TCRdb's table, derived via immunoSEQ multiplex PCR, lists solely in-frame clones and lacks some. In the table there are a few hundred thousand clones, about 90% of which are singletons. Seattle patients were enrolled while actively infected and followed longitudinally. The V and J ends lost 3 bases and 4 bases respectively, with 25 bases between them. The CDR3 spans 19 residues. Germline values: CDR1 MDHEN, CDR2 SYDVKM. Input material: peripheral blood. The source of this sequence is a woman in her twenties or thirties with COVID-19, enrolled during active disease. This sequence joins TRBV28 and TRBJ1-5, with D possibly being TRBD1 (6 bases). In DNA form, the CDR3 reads TGTGCCAGCAGTTTCAACCGGTGGTCGCCTGGGGGCACAAATCAGCCCCAGCATTTT. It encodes CASSFNRWSPGGTNQPQHF.